The 9 T cell receptor beta chains below all came from one sample that was sequenced in a study of blood T cell repertoires in COVID-19 (dated by TCRdb to 2018 to 2021). Receptors were amplified or captured by the immunoSEQ multiplex PCR assay. Imported from immuneACCESS, the table was reduced by TCRdb to in-frame sequences with V and J called. These copies leave out some clones; in studies compared against another copy, an unresolved V gene accounts for under half, and the cause of the remainder is not known. The sample contains approximately 100,000 clones, roughly 84% of them found a single time. The leading ten clones occupy just under 25% of the sample. Sequencing input: peripheral blood. The receptor set was obtained from a man in his fifties or sixties with acute or convalescent COVID-19.

The chain employs TRBV5-5 and TRBJ1-1; TRBD1 matches 8 bases. Trimming removed 0 bases from V and 11 bases from J; junction bases left unmatched: 15. This CDR3 is built from 16 residues. Germline V gene lookup returns CDR1 SGHKS and CDR2 YYEKEE (reference sequence). CDR3 DNA sequence: TGTGCCAGCAGCTTGGTCCCAGGACAGGGTCGAGCCAGGGCTTTCTTT. Translated: CASSLVPGQGRARAFF.

The chain is built from TRBV12-3 or TRBV12-4 and TRBJ1-5, with D perhaps matching TRBD1 (5 bases). Trimming took 6 bases from V and 4 from J, leaving 10 bases between them. The CDR3 is 13 residues long. CDR3 in amino acids: CASSRVGNQPQHF. The CDR3 DNA follows: TGTGCCAGCAGCAGGGTTGGGAATCAGCCCCAGCATTTT.

V gene TRBV6-6 combines with J gene TRBJ1-2; D gene ambiguous. The V and J ends lost 8 bases and 0 bases respectively, with 13 bases between them. The CDR3 covers 14 residues. CDR1 is MNHNY, CDR2 SVGAGI, per germline (reference sequence). The CDR3 bases are TGTGCCAGCGGAGGCACGGGGTCTAACTATGGCTACACCTTC. This sequence encodes CASGGTGSNYGYTF.

This clone has only one observation. The chain uses TRBV9 and TRBJ2-5; 10 bases agree with TRBD2. Germline V gene sequence: CDR1 SGDLS, CDR2 YYNGEE. The CDR3 sequence is 16 residues long. V shed 0 bases and J 5 bases; nucleotides not matched to a gene: 7. CDR3 sequence: CASSVGLAGAGETQYF. CDR3 bases: TGTGCCAGCAGCGTAGGGCTAGCGGGGGCGGGGGAGACCCAGTACTTC.

V and J are TRBV21-1 and TRBJ1-6. TRBV21-1 is recorded as a pseudogene. CDR3 length: 19 amino acids. CDR3 in DNA: TGTGCCAGCCCCAACCCAGCGGGGGGCCGTAGCTCCTATAATTCACCCCTCCACTTT. This codes for CASPNPAGGRSSYNSPLHF.

The table lists this clone with a few counts. The rearrangement links TRBV4-1 to TRBJ2-5, with D possibly being TRBD2 (6 bases). V gave up 5 bases and J gave up 0 bases, with 13 bases separating them. Germline-derived CDR1 and CDR2 are MGHRA and YSYEKL. The CDR3 runs 15 residues. The chain's CDR3 is CASSERGGDQETQYF. Written as DNA, the CDR3 is TGCGCCAGCAGCGAAAGGGGAGGTGACCAAGAGACCCAGTACTTC.

This clone has a single count. V usage is TRBV19 and J usage is TRBJ2-5, with 9 bases fitting TRBD1. V lost 6 bases to trimming and J lost 4 bases; unmatched junction nucleotides: 6. CDR1 is LNHDA, CDR2 SQIVND, per germline (reference sequence). This CDR3 region has 14 residues. The CDR3 nucleotides are TGTGCCAGTAGCTACGAGACAGGGGGAGAGACCCAGTACTTC. It encodes CASSYETGGETQYF.

The genes are TRBV21-1 and TRBJ2-7; the table's TRBD1 call for D was not verified on the DNA. TRBV21-1 is recorded as a pseudogene. The CDR3 length is 15 residues. The DNA for the CDR3 is TGTGCCAGCAGCCTGGACAGGGCCCCTTTCTACGAGCAGTACTTC. Protein: CASSLDRAPFYEQYF.

The J gene is TRBJ2-7, the V gene TRBV19; 7 bases align to TRBD1. The CDR3 extends over 15 amino acids. The germline gives CDR1 LNHDA, CDR2 SQIVND (reference sequence). Losses at the gene ends were 4 bases for V and 2 bases for J; bases not matched to a gene: 8. The CDR3 DNA reads TGTGCCAGTAGTAGAAGAGGGACAGACCCCTACGAGCAGTACTTC. Translation gives CASSRRGTDPYEQYF. The full variable domain, completed using reference TRBV19 and TRBJ2-7, is DGGITQSPKYLFRKEGQNVTLSCEQNLNHDAMYWYRQDPGQGLRLIYYSQIVNDFQKGDIAEGYSVSREKKESFPLTVTSAQKNPTAFYLCASSRRGTDPYEQYFGPGTRLTVT.